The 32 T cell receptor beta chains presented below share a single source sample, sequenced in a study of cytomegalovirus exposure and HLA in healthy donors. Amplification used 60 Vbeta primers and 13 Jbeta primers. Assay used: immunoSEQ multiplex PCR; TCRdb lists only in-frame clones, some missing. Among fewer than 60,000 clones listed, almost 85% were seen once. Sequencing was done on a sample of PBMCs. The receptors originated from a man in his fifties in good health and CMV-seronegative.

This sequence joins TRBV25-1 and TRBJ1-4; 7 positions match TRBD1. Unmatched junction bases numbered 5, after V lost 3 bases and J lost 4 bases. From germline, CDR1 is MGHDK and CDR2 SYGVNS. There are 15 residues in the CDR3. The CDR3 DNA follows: TGTGCCAGCAGTGACAGGACAGGAAATAATGAAAAACTGTTTTTT. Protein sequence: CASSDRTGNNEKLFF.

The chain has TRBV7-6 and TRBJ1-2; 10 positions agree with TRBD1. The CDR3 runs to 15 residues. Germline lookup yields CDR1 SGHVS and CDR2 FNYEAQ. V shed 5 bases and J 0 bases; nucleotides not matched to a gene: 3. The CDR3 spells CASSIGTGANYGYTF. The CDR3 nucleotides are TGTGCCAGCAGCATTGGGACAGGGGCTAACTATGGCTACACCTTC.

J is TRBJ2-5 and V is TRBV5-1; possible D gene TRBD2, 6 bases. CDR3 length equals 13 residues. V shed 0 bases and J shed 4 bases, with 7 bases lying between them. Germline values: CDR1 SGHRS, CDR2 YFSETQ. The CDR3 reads CASSLGGVETQYF. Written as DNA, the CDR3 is TGCGCCAGCAGCTTGGGCGGGGTAGAGACCCAGTACTTC.

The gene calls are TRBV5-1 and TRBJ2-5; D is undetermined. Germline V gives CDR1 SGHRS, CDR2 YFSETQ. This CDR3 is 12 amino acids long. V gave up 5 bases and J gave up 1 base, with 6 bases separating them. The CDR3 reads CASRQTQETQYF. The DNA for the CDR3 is TGCGCCAGCAGACAGACCCAAGAGACCCAGTACTTC.

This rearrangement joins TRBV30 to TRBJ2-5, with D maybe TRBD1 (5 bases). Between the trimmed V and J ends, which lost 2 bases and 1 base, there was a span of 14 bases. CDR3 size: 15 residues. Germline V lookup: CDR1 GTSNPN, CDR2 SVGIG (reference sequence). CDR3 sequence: CAWSRQGNIQETQYF. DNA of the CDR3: TGTGCCTGGAGTAGGCAGGGCAACATCCAAGAGACCCAGTACTTC.

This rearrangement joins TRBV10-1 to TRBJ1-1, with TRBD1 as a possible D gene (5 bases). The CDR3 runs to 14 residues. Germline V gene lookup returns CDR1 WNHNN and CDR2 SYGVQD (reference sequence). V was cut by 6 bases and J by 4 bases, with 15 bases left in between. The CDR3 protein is CASRPTGGGTEAFF. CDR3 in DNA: TGCGCCAGCAGGCCCACGGGGGGAGGCACTGAAGCTTTCTTT.

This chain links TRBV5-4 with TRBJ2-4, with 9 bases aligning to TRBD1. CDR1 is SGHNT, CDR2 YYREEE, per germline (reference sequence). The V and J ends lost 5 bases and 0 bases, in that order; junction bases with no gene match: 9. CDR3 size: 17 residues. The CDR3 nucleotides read TGTGCCAGCAGTCGTATGGGACAGGGAGTAGCCAAAAACATTCAGTACTTC. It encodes CASSRMGQGVAKNIQYF.

The CDR3: CASTGGYTDTQYF. The CDR3 nucleotides read TGTGCCAGCACGGGGGGATACACAGATACGCAGTATTTT. The gene calls are TRBV11-2 and TRBJ2-3, with 7 bases matching TRBD2. V gave up 7 bases and J gave up 2 bases; unmatched junction bases: 3. Germline CDR1 SGHAT, CDR2 FQNNGV. The CDR3 has 13 residues. Using reference TRBV11-2 and TRBJ2-3 for the parts outside the CDR3, the full variable domain is EAGVAQSPRYKIIEKRQSVAFWCNPISGHATLYWYQQILGQGPKLLIQFQNNGVVDDSQLPKDRFSAERLKGVDSTLKIQPAKLEDSAVYLCASTGGYTDTQYFGPGTRLTVL.

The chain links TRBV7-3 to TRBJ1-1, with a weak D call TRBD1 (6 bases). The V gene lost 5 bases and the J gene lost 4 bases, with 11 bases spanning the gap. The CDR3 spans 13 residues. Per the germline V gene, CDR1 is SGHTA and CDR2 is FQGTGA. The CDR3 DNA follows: TGTGCCAGCAGCCGCGGGGGGCCCACTGAAGCTTTCTTT. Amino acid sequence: CASSRGGPTEAFF.

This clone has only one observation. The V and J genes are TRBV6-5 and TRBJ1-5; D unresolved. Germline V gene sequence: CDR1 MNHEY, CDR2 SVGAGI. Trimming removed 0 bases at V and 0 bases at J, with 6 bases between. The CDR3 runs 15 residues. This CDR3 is CASSYSQASNQPQHF. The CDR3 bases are TGTGCCAGCAGTTACTCCCAGGCTAGCAATCAGCCCCAGCATTTT.

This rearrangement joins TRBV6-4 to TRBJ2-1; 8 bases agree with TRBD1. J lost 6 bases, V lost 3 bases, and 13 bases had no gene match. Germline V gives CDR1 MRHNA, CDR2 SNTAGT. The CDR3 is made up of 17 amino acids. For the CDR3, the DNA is TGTGCCAGCAGTGATAAATCTTTGGGGACAGGCCCCAATGAGCAGTTCTTC. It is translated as CASSDKSLGTGPNEQFF.

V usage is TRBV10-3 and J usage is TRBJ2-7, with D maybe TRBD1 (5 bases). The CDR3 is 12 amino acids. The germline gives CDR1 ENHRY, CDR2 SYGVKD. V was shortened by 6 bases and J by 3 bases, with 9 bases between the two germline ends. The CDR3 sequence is CAISATDYEQYF. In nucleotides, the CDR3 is TGTGCCATCAGCGCGACAGACTACGAGCAGTACTTC.

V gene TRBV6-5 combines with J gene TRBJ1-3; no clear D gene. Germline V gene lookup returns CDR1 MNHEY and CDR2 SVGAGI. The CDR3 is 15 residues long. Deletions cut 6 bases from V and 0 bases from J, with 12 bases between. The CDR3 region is CASSPGSSSGNTIYF. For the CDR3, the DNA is TGTGCCAGCAGCCCCGGATCTAGCTCTGGAAACACCATATATTTT.

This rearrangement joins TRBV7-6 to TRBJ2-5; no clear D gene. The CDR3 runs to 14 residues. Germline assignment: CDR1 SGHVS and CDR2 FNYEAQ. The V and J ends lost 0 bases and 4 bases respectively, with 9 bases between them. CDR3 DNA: TGTGCCAGCAGCTTAGCTCGGCGGCCAGAGACCCAGTACTTC. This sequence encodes CASSLARRPETQYF.

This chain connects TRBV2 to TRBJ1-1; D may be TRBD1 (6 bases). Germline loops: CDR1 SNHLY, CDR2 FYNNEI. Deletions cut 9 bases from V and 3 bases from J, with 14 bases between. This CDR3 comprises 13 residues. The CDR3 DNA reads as TGTGCCAGAAGCAGGGGTCGGGACACTGAAGCTTTCTTT. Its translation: CARSRGRDTEAFF.

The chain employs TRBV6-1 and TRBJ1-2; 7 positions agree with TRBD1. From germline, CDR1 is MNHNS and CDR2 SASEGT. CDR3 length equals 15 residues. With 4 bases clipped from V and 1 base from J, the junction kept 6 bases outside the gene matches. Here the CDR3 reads CASSGTGGVNYGYTF. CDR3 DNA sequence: TGTGCCAGCAGTGGGACAGGAGGCGTTAACTATGGCTACACCTTC.

The CDR3 sequence is CASSIGPSGATDTQYF. As DNA, the CDR3 is TGTGCCAGTAGTATAGGGCCTAGCGGGGCTACAGATACGCAGTATTTT. The genes are TRBV19 and TRBJ2-3, with 9 positions matching TRBD2. The CDR3 length is 16 residues. V was pared by 1 base and J by 3 bases, with 5 bases of the junction left unmatched. Per the germline V gene, CDR1 is LNHDA and CDR2 is SQIVND (reference sequence).

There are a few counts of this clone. The CDR3 DNA sequence: TGTGCCAGCAGCTTGCGGACTAGCGGGATCCTATACGAGCAGTACTTC. Translated: CASSLRTSGILYEQYF. The rearrangement uses TRBV5-8 and TRBJ2-7, with TRBD2 matching 12 bases. After removal of 1 base from V and 4 bases from J, the junction contained 6 bases not matched to a gene. Germline CDR1 reads SGHTS; CDR2 reads YDEGEE. This CDR3 has 16 amino acids.

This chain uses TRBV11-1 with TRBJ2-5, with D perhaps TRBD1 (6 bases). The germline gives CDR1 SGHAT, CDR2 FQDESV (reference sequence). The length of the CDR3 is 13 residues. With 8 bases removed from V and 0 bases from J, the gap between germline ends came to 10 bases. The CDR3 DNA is TGTGCCAGCGGCACAGGGTACCAAGAGACCCAGTACTTC. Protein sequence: CASGTGYQETQYF.

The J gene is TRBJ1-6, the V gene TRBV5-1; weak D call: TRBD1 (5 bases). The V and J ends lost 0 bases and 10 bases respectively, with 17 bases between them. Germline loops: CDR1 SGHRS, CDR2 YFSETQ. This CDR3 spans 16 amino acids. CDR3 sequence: CASSLGSAAGLSPLHF. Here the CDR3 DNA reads TGCGCCAGCAGCTTGGGTTCCGCGGCAGGGTTGTCACCCCTCCACTTT.

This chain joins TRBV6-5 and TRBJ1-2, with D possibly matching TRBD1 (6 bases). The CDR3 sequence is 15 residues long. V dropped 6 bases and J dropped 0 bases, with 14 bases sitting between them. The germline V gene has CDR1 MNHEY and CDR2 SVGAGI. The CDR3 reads CASSPQGRANYGYTF. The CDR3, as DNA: TGTGCCAGCAGCCCACAGGGCCGAGCTAACTATGGCTACACCTTC.

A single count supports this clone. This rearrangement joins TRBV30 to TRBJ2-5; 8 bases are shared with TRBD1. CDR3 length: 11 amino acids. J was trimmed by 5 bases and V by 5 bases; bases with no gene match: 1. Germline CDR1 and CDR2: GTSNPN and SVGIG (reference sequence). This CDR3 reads CAWAGGETQYF. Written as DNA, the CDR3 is TGTGCCTGGGCAGGGGGCGAGACCCAGTACTTC.

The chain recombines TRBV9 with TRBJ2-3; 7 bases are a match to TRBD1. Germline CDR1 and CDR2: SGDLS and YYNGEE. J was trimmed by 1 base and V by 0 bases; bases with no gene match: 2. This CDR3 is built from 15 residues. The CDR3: CASSVEGAGTDTQYF. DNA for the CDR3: TGTGCCAGCAGCGTAGAGGGGGCGGGCACAGATACGCAGTATTTT.

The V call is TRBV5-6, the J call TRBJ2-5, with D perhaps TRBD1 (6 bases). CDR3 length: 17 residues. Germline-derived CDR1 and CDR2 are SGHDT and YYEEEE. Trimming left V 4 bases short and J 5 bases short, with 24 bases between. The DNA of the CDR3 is TGTGCCAGCAGCGCGACGATACAAACAGGGATTCGCGAGACCCAGTACTTC. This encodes CASSATIQTGIRETQYF.

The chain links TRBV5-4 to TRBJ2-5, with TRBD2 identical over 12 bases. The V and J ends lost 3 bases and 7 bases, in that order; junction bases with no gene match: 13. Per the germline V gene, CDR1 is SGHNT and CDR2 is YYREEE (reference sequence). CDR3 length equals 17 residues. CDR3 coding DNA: TGTGCCAGCAGCTCAGCCCTAGCGGGGGGGTCGGGGTCGACCCAGTACTTC. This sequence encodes CASSSALAGGSGSTQYF.

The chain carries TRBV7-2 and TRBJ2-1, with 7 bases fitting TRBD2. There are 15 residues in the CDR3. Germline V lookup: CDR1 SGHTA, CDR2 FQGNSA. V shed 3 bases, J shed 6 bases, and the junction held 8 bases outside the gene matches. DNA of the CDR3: TGTGCCAGCAGCTTGTATTCGGGACTAACCAATGAGCAGTTCTTC. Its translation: CASSLYSGLTNEQFF. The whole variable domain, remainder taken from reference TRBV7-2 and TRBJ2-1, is GAGVSQSPSNKVTEKGKDVELRCDPISGHTALYWYRQSLGQGLEFLIYFQGNSAPDKSGLPSDRFSAERTGGSVSTLTIQRTQQEDSAVYLCASSLYSGLTNEQFFGPGTRLTVL.

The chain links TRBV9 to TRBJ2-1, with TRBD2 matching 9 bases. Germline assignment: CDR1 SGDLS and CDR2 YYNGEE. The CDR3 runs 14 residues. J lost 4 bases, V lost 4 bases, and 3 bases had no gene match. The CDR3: CASSLLAGYNEQFF. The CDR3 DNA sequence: TGTGCCAGCAGCCTTCTAGCGGGATACAATGAGCAGTTCTTC.

CDR3 amino acids: CASSPTGLKTQYF. Here the CDR3 DNA reads TGTGCCAGCTCACCGACAGGGTTGAAGACCCAGTACTTC. The chain couples TRBV18 to TRBJ2-5; the match to TRBD1 covers 7 bases. The length of the CDR3 is 13 residues. In germline, CDR1 is KGHSH, CDR2 LQKENI. The V and J ends lost 3 bases and 6 bases, in that order; junction bases with no gene match: 4.

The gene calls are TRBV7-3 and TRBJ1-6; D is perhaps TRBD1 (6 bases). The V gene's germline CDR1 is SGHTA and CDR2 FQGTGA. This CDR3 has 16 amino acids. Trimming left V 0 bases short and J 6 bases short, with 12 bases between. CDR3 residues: CASSLTYRETNSPLHF. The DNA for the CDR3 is TGTGCCAGCAGCTTAACGTACAGGGAGACTAATTCACCCCTCCACTTT.

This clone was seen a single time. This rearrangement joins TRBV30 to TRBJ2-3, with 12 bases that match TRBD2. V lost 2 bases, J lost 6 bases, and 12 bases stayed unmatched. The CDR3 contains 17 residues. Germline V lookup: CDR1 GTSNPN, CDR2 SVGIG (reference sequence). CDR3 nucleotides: TGTGCCTGGAGTCCCTGGACTAGCGGGGCCCAATTTGATACGCAGTATTTT. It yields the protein CAWSPWTSGAQFDTQYF.

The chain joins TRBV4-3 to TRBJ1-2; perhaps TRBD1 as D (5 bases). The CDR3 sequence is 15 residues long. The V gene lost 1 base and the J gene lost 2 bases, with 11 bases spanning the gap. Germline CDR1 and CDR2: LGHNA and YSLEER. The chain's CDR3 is CASSQAWGVNYGYTF. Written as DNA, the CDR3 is TGCGCCAGCAGCCAAGCCTGGGGGGTCAACTATGGCTACACCTTC.

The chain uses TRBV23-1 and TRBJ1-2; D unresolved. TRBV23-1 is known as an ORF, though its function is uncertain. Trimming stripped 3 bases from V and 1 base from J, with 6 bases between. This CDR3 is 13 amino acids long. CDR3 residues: CASSQAVNYGYTF. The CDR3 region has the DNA TGCGCCAGCAGTCAGGCGGTTAACTATGGCTACACCTTC.